The clone carrying this TCR beta chain appeared a single time. Its target is unknown. These data come from a study of persistence of HIV-infected CD4 T cells. Across the study: Median time on suppressive ART was over six years.

Sequencing used immunoSEQ version 4 in survey mode. Produced via immunoSEQ multiplex PCR; TCRdb's table is partial and in-frame only. The sample includes just over 7,500 clones, 55% to 65% of them seen just once. The study, taken as a whole, reports: Compared with CD3/CD28-stimulated cells, CMV- and Gag-responding cells showed lower TCRbeta richness. Degenerate expanded CDR3beta sequences were enriched among CMV- and Gag-responding cells.

Trimming shortened V by 0 bases and J by 0 bases, and 10 bases separated the two germline ends. CDR1 and CDR2 (germline): SGHNT, YYREEE (reference sequence). The CDR3 covers 17 residues. Cells were stimulated with CMV-infected fibroblast lysates at 10 ug/mL. Sorting of responding CD4+ T cells relied on upregulated CD40 ligand together with CD69. These HIV-1-infected adults initiated suppressive ART in chronic infection. The origin of this receptor is an adult man with HIV who was CMV-seropositive. The sample was CD4+ T cells sorted from PBMCs after roughly 19-hour stimulation, taken from a patient who received antiretroviral therapy. This rearrangement joins TRBV5-4 to TRBJ1-6; D gene ambiguous. CDR3 loop: CASSLGGAVSYNSPLHF. CDR3 in DNA: TGTGCCAGCAGCTTGGGAGGAGCTGTCTCCTATAATTCACCCCTCCACTTT.